The TCR beta chain described here comes from a study of control samples from healthy donors and cancer patients. Repertoires were generated with immunoSEQ multiplex PCR, while TCRdb's copy carries only in-frame clones and drops some. The table has about 170,000 clones, approximately 86% seen once. Germline V gene data show CDR1 as SQVTM and CDR2 as ANQGSEA. The CDR3 runs 11 residues. V was trimmed by 4 bases and J by 4 bases, leaving 7 bases between them. Sequencing was done on a sample of blood. The V and J genes are TRBV29-1 and TRBJ1-1; D not resolved. This TCR was recovered from a woman aged 25 to 45 in good health. For the CDR3, the DNA is TGCAGCGTTGTGGTGGGCACTGAAGCTTTCTTT. Translating it yields CSVVVGTEAFF. Drawing the rest from reference TRBV29-1 and TRBJ1-1, the complete variable domain is SAVISQKPSRDICQRGTSLTIQCQVDSQVTMMFWYRQQPGQSLTLIATANQGSEATYESGFVIDKFPISRPNLTFSTLTVSNMSPEDSSIYLCSVVVGTEAFFGQGTRLTVV.